The 20 T cell receptor beta chains below were found in one sample sequenced in a study of beta chain features in type 1 diabetes. Study findings and constraints: Patients with Type 1 diabetes showed moderately but significantly shorter TCRB CDR3s in all four CD4+ subsets.

The authors reverse transcribed all of the isolated RNA, so sequencing captured expressed TCRB transcripts. Sequenced by immunoSEQ multiplex PCR; TCRdb stores in-frame clones only, minus some. The repertoire holds about 280,000 clones, with over 14% as singletons. Their target antigens are unknown. Sequenced: naive CD4+ T cells from blood. All receptors derive from a man aged 18 to 35 with type 1 diabetes.

This clone was seen a handful of times. The chain joins TRBV30 to TRBJ1-5, with D possibly matching TRBD1 (6 bases). Germline CDR1 GTSNPN, CDR2 SVGIG (reference sequence). The CDR3 totals 13 residues. CDR3 in DNA: TGTGCGGGAGGGGGACACTTACATCAGCCCCAGCATTTT. Amino acid sequence: CAGGGHLHQPQHF.

This clone was seen more than once but under ten times. DNA of the CDR3: TGCAGCGTTGAAAGCAGGTCTGGGAGTACGCAGTATTTT. As protein: CSVESRSGSTQYF. The chain couples TRBV29-1 to TRBJ2-3, with a weak D call TRBD2 (5 bases). Germline-derived CDR1 and CDR2 are SQVTM and ANQGSEA. CDR3 length: 13 residues. V was trimmed by 2 bases and J by 8 bases, leaving 14 bases between them.

This clone was seen a handful of times. The chain's CDR3 is CAARRDSNQPQHF. CDR3 nucleotide sequence: TGTGCCGCACGCCGGGACAGTAATCAGCCCCAGCATTTT. The V gene is TRBV6-5, the J gene TRBJ1-5; TRBD1 agrees at 7 bases. Germline CDR1 reads MNHEY; CDR2 reads SVGAGI. V shed 11 bases and J 4 bases; nucleotides not matched to a gene: 8. The CDR3 extends over 13 amino acids.

This clone has only a few counts. V gene TRBV25-1 combines with J gene TRBJ1-1; 8 bases align to TRBD1. V shed 8 bases, J shed 4 bases, and the junction held 6 bases outside the gene matches. This CDR3 contains 13 residues. The germline CDR1 and CDR2 sequences are MGHDK and SYGVNS. CDR3: CASRGQGSTEAFF. The CDR3 DNA is TGTGCCAGCCGAGGACAGGGAAGCACTGAAGCTTTCTTT.

This clone was seen a few times. CDR3 in DNA: TGCAGCGTTCGGCAGGTCCTAAACAATGAGCAGTTCTTC. This gives the protein CSVRQVLNNEQFF. This chain connects TRBV29-1 to TRBJ2-1; D is uncertain. Trimming shortened V by 5 bases and J by 5 bases, and 13 bases separated the two germline ends. The CDR3 extends over 13 amino acids. The germline V gene has CDR1 SQVTM and CDR2 ANQGSEA.

The V call is TRBV5-1, the J call TRBJ2-6; 9 positions agree with TRBD1. This CDR3 comprises 16 residues. J lost 4 bases, V lost 2 bases, and 4 bases had no gene match. Germline lookup yields CDR1 SGHRS and CDR2 YFSETQ. CDR3 sequence (DNA): TGCGCCAGCAGCTTATACAGGGGGCGAGGGGCCAACGTCCTGACTTTC. Translated, it gives CASSLYRGRGANVLTF.

This clone showed up just a few times. The V gene is TRBV29-1, the J gene TRBJ2-7; 7 bases map to TRBD2. The CDR3 contains 12 residues. The germline V gene encodes CDR1 SQVTM and CDR2 ANQGSEA. The junction had 6 bases not matched to a gene; V was cut back by 7 bases and J by 3 bases. CDR3 nucleotide sequence: TGCAGCGCGGTCACTAGCGTCTACGAGCAGTACTTC. Translation gives CSAVTSVYEQYF.

This clone was recorded a few times. The J gene is TRBJ1-5, the V gene TRBV5-8; D ambiguous. Germline values: CDR1 SGHTS, CDR2 YDEGEE. The CDR3 spans 12 residues. V lost 2 bases, J lost 6 bases, and 6 bases lay in between. CDR3 region: CASSFESQPQHF. In DNA form, the CDR3 reads TGTGCCAGCAGCTTTGAGAGTCAGCCCCAGCATTTT.

This clone was recorded a few times. The V call is TRBV29-1, the J call TRBJ2-3, with 9 positions matching TRBD2. Germline assignment: CDR1 SQVTM and CDR2 ANQGSEA. CDR3 size: 13 residues. V gave up 7 bases and J gave up 4 bases; unmatched junction bases: 6. CDR3 sequence reads: CSAFSGSADTQYF. The CDR3 DNA reads as TGCAGCGCTTTTAGCGGGAGCGCAGATACGCAGTATTTT.

The chain combines TRBV5-1 with TRBJ2-1, with 7 positions matching TRBD1. CDR3 length: 16 residues. Germline V lookup: CDR1 SGHRS, CDR2 YFSETQ. Trimming cost V 4 bases and J 8 bases; bases outside gene matches: 15. In nucleotides, the CDR3 is TGCGCCAGCAGCGCCCAGGGGGTCGGCCCCCACGATGAGCAGTTCTTC. It encodes CASSAQGVGPHDEQFF. Variable domain in full (rest from reference TRBV5-1 and TRBJ2-1): KAGVTQTPRYLIKTRGQQVTLSCSPISGHRSVSWYQQTPGQGLQFLFEYFSETQRNKGNFPGRFSGRQFSNSRSEMNVSTLELGDSALYLCASSAQGVGPHDEQFFGPGTRLTVL.

This clone was found a few times. The rearrangement joins TRBV19 to TRBJ2-5; TRBD2 matches 11 bases. CDR1 is LNHDA, CDR2 SQIVND, per germline (reference sequence). The CDR3 is made up of 20 amino acids. After removal of 3 bases from V and 2 bases from J, the junction contained 17 bases not matched to a gene. The chain's CDR3 is CASSIRWDTTSGVRQETQYF. The CDR3 DNA is TGTGCCAGTAGTATTCGGTGGGATACGACTAGCGGGGTCAGGCAAGAGACCCAGTACTTC.

This chain joins TRBV4-1 and TRBJ1-3; possibly TRBD1 for D (6 bases). The germline CDR1 and CDR2 sequences are MGHRA and YSYEKL. This CDR3 is 15 amino acids long. Trimming left V 1 base short and J 6 bases short, with 13 bases between. The chain's CDR3 is CASSQGRDIENTIYF. The CDR3 DNA reads as TGCGCCAGCAGCCAAGGCCGGGACATAGAAAACACCATATATTTT.

The chain combines TRBV5-8 with TRBJ2-7, with D possibly being TRBD2 (6 bases). V was shortened by 0 bases and J by 5 bases, with 12 bases between the two germline ends. Per germline, CDR1 SGHTS and CDR2 YDEGEE. The CDR3 covers 14 residues. In DNA, the CDR3 is TGTGCCAGCAGCTTGGGGTTAGGGGAGGACGAGCAGTACTTC. It specifies CASSLGLGEDEQYF.

The CDR3 region has the DNA TGCGCCAGCAGCTTGTCCCCTGCTAGCGGAAATGAGCAGTTCTTC. Translation: CASSLSPASGNEQFF. The chain joins TRBV5-1 to TRBJ2-1; 7 bases map to TRBD2. This CDR3 is built from 15 residues. Per the germline V gene, CDR1 is SGHRS and CDR2 is YFSETQ. Trimming removed 1 base from V and 7 bases from J; junction bases left unmatched: 8.

In this sample, this clone turned up a few times. The rearrangement uses TRBV5-1 and TRBJ1-1; D might be TRBD1 (5 bases). The CDR3 spans 12 residues. V lost 0 bases and J 5 bases, leaving 5 bases between the germline ends. Germline V gene sequence: CDR1 SGHRS, CDR2 YFSETQ. CDR3 bases: TGCGCCAGCAGCTTGGACAGGACTGAAGCTTTCTTT. Translating gives CASSLDRTEAFF.

This clone was observed a few times. The identical CDR3 is also encoded by other nucleotide sequences in the sample. V and J are TRBV5-1 and TRBJ2-5; 9 bases map to TRBD1. Germline V gives CDR1 SGHRS, CDR2 YFSETQ. The V gene end was trimmed by 0 bases and the J gene end by 4 bases; junction bases not matched to a gene: 4. This CDR3 region has 15 residues. The CDR3 spells CASSLVQGAGETQYF. In nucleotides, the CDR3 is TGCGCCAGCAGCTTGGTACAGGGGGCTGGAGAGACCCAGTACTTC.

The sample holds a few counts of this clone. The chain links TRBV5-1 to TRBJ2-3, with 7 bases that match TRBD1. V lost 4 bases to trimming and J lost 5 bases; unmatched junction nucleotides: 4. Per the germline V gene, CDR1 is SGHRS and CDR2 is YFSETQ. The CDR3 extends over 13 amino acids. This chain's CDR3 is CASSIGGEDTQYF. The CDR3 region has the DNA TGCGCCAGCAGCATAGGGGGCGAAGATACGCAGTATTTT.

This chain uses TRBV6-6 with TRBJ2-7; 7 bases align to TRBD1. The CDR3 consists of 15 residues. V was clipped by 3 bases and J by 0 bases; unmatched bases: 5. CDR1 is MNHNY, CDR2 SVGAGI, per germline (reference sequence). The chain's CDR3 is CASSYRDRASYEQYF. CDR3 DNA sequence: TGTGCCAGCAGTTATAGGGACAGAGCCTCCTACGAGCAGTACTTC.

The chain's CDR3 is CASSTRPGQGNTEAFF. The CDR3 DNA sequence: TGTGCCAGTAGTACCCGTCCTGGACAGGGCAACACTGAAGCTTTCTTT. The J gene is TRBJ1-1, the V gene TRBV19; 8 positions match TRBD1. Germline trimming cut 4 bases from V and 2 bases from J; bases unmatched to any gene: 9. Per the germline V gene, CDR1 is LNHDA and CDR2 is SQIVND (reference sequence). The CDR3 is made up of 16 amino acids.

This chain joins TRBV11-3 and TRBJ2-7, with no clear D. Germline CDR1 is SGHNT and CDR2 is YENEEA. This CDR3 is built from 12 residues. V lost 5 bases and J 4 bases, leaving 9 bases between the germline ends. The CDR3 bases are TGTGCCAGCAGCGCCCCTATTTACGAGCAGTACTTC. Translation: CASSAPIYEQYF.